What follows describes a single T cell receptor (beta chain). Its antigen has not been determined. No much larger clonotype is one base removed from it; base qualities were not supplied. Collaborating institutions collected whole blood in K2EDTA tubes following their own protocols. For TCRbeta analysis, collaborators shipped samples as frozen whole blood, isolated PBMCs, or DNA extracted from either of those sample types. These data come from a study of blood T cell repertoires in COVID-19 (dated by TCRdb to the early 2020s). About the full investigation: Samples from collaborators originated in the United States, Italy and Spain and spanned both the acute and convalescent phases of COVID-19. The prospective study material was composed of cDNA or gDNA derived from T cells, B-cell-depleted T cells, or PBMCs. Deeply sampled blood TCRbeta repertoires from subjects exposed to, actively infected with, or recovered from COVID-19 were included in the dataset. The repertoires were released in a freely available public database intended as a resource for research on the immune response to SARS-CoV-2. The samples were drawn from two sources: the first 160 participants of the ongoing ImmuneRACE study, and 1,200 or so subjects contributed by 6 global collaborators. The sample metadata nearly always contained a de-identified subject ID, COVID-19 status, age in years and sex. Where available, HLA class I and class II types were obtained from metadata supplied by the sample provider rather than from assay-based typing.

The immunoSEQ Assay, a bias-controlled multiplex PCR, was used to amplify TCRbeta CDR3 regions from genomic DNA. The published analysis was carried out like this. Within the assay, amplification of reference gene primers was used to estimate how many nucleated cells each sample contained. Sequence reads were collapsed and filtered to measure the absolute abundance of every unique TCRbeta CDR3 rearrangement. For each sample, productive Simpson clonality was calculated as the square root of Simpson's diversity index across productive rearrangements. TCRdb took over this immuneACCESS table, retaining in-frame rearrangements with V and J assigned. Such tables are incomplete; in checked studies, under half of the missing clones stem from an unresolved V gene, and the remainder is unexplained. Clone size and V and J calls were adopted from that table, with D and trimming inferred from the DNA. Here the sample has tens of thousands of clones; about four fifths occur a single time. The ten top clones hold 28% of the sample.

The germline V gene encodes CDR1 ENHRY and CDR2 SYGVKD. Including cysteine and phenylalanine, the CDR3 has 12 amino acids. Just the 36-base CDR3 DNA is kept, in frame starting at base 1. Trimming takes 2 bases from V and 6 bases from J, and the germline ends sit 8 bases apart. Points the paper makes about the study in general: Clinical and demographic metadata were provided uncurated, with the amount varying by source and participant.

The source material was peripheral blood. The sequence links TRBV10-3 to TRBJ2-7; no D gene is confidently identified. This receptor was obtained from a man between 65 and 85 years old with acute or convalescent COVID-19. The nucleotide sequence is given as TGTGCCATCAGTGAGGCGCGTCTCGAGCAGTACTTC. This gives the protein CAISEARLEQYF.